The 8 T cell receptor beta chains in this list originate from one sample, sequenced in a study of T cells in Graves' hyperthyroidism and ophthalmopathy. There were TCR beta CDR3 regions amplified from RNA transcripts. HTBI primers were employed in a first-round RT-PCR of the TCR CDR3. TCRdb reprocessed the multiplex PCR reads with MiXCR, giving one entry per CDR3 protein. Of fewer than 350,000 distinct CDR3 sequences detected, approximately 19% appear once; the ten largest clones hold under 45%. The material sequenced was blood. These TCRs come from a man aged 45-65 years with Graves' ophthalmopathy.

This clonotype was counted between two and nine times. J is TRBJ2-7 and V is TRBV6-1; TRBD1 is a possible D gene (5 bases). The V gene's germline CDR1 is MNHNS and CDR2 SASEGT. This CDR3 is built from 17 residues. V was trimmed by 5 bases and J by 0 bases, leaving 20 bases between them. For the CDR3, the DNA is TGTGCCAGCAGTTCTCCCCGTAGGGGAAGTTTCTCCTACGAGCAGTACTTC. Its translation is CASSSPRRGSFSYEQYF.

This clonotype has only a few counts. DNA of the CDR3: TGTGCCAGCCCACCGAGGGCAGGGATCCCTTTCGTTAGGCCCCAGCATTTT. This sequence encodes CASPPRAGIPFVRPQHF. This chain links TRBV7-9 with TRBJ1-5; the D gene is possibly TRBD1 (5 bases). V gave up 8 bases and J gave up 9 bases, with 29 bases separating them. Germline V gene lookup returns CDR1 SEHNR and CDR2 FQNEAQ (reference sequence). The CDR3 runs to 17 residues.

V is TRBV9 and J is TRBJ2-2, with D possibly matching TRBD2 (6 bases). Between the trimmed V and J ends, which lost 4 bases and 3 bases, there was a span of 16 bases. Germline lookup yields CDR1 SGDLS and CDR2 YYNGEE. The CDR3 covers 16 residues. The CDR3 coding sequence is TGTGCCAGCAGCCCGGCGGGACTCCCATACACCGGGGAGCTGTTTTTT. Protein product: CASSPAGLPYTGELFF. Complete variable domain (other parts from reference TRBV9 and TRBJ2-2): DSGVTQTPKHLITATGQRVTLRCSPRSGDLSVYWYQQSLDQGLQFLIQYYNGEERAKGNILERFSAQQFPDLHSELNLSSLELGDSALYFCASSPAGLPYTGELFFGEGSRLTVL.

This clonotype was seen a few times. The junction does not match germline at one end; this may be a read error. V gene TRBV5-4 combines with J gene TRBJ1-2; 8 bases match TRBD1. CDR1 SGHNT and CDR2 YYREEE come from the germline V gene (reference sequence). CDR3 length equals 16 residues. The CDR3 protein is CASRSSDRASNYGYTF. The CDR3 DNA reads as TGTGCCAGCAGATCCTCGGACAGGGCTTCTAATTATGGCTACACCTTC.

This clonotype came up many times. The gene calls are TRBV20-1 and TRBJ2-1; the match to TRBD2 covers 11 bases. J gave up 8 bases and V 0 bases, and 12 bases lay outside the gene matches. The CDR3 extends over 17 amino acids. Germline V CDR1 and CDR2: DFQATT, SNEGSKA (reference sequence). CDR3 sequence (DNA): TGCAGTGCTAGAGATCGTGGGGCTAGCGGGAGGTTCCATGAGCAGTTCTTC. Protein: CSARDRGASGRFHEQFF.

This clonotype appeared a few times. V gene TRBV15 combines with J gene TRBJ1-2; possibly TRBD1 for D (6 bases). V lost 1 base and J lost 4, with 22 bases in between. CDR1 and CDR2 (germline): LNHNV, YYDKDF (reference sequence). The CDR3 extends over 18 amino acids. The CDR3 DNA reads TGTGCCACCAGCAGAGGGGAGACCTGGGAACAGGGCACCTATGGCTACACCTTC. Translating gives CATSRGETWEQGTYGYTF.

The sample holds many counts of this clonotype. The J gene is TRBJ2-1, the V gene TRBV7-9; 12 positions match TRBD2. The J segment lost 10 bases and the V segment lost 5 bases, leaving 9 bases of the junction unmatched. The CDR3 is 15 amino acids. Germline CDR1 is SEHNR and CDR2 is FQNEAQ (reference sequence). The CDR3 DNA reads as TGTGCCAGCAGCCTTCGGACTAGCGGGACTCGCGAGCAGTTCTTC. This codes for CASSLRTSGTREQFF. The entire variable domain, with the rest obtained from reference TRBV7-9 and TRBJ2-1, is as follows: DTGVSQNPRHKITKRGQNVTFRCDPISEHNRLYWYRQTLGQGPEFLTYFQNEAQLEKSRLLSDRFSAERPKGSFSTLEIQRTEQGDSAMYLCASSLRTSGTREQFFGPGTRLTVL.

This sequence joins TRBV30 and TRBJ2-1; the D gene is possibly TRBD2 (7 bases). This CDR3 contains 12 residues. From germline, CDR1 is GTSNPN and CDR2 SVGIG (reference sequence). Trimming removed 5 bases from V and 14 bases from J, with 19 bases in between. CDR3 DNA sequence: TGTGCCTGGTCGAAGGGGGGGAGTTATGAGTTCTTC. Protein sequence: CAWSKGGSYEFF.